The 5 T cell receptor beta chains below all came from one sample that was sequenced in a study of CD8 T cells in ankylosing spondylitis. TCRdb recomputed calls from the 5' RACE reads with MiXCR, one row per CDR3 protein. Of fewer than 250,000 distinct CDR3 sequences in the sample, 30% to 35% were seen once. The sequencing sample was made of blood, either unsorted or a sorted T cell fraction (not recorded which). These receptors were obtained from a male donor with ankylosing spondylitis or in good health (not recorded which).

V is TRBV20-1 and J is TRBJ1-1; no definite D call. V lost 5 bases to trimming and J lost 10 bases, with 20 bases between them. Germline V gives CDR1 DFQATT, CDR2 SNEGSKA (reference sequence). The CDR3 contains 13 residues. CDR3 protein: CSAPPDGSGRAFF. The CDR3 nucleotides read TGCAGTGCTCCACCCGACGGTAGCGGGAGAGCTTTCTTT.

This clonotype was picked up many times. The chain links TRBV7-3 to TRBJ1-6, with a weak D call TRBD1 (6 bases). This CDR3 has 16 amino acids. Germline assignment: CDR1 SGHTA and CDR2 FQGTGA. Trimming took 2 bases from V and 8 from J, leaving 16 bases between them. The CDR3 DNA reads TGTGCCAGCAGCTTAGGGCCGTGTGGGGGCGATTCACCCCTCCACTTT. Protein product: CASSLGPCGGDSPLHF.

The chain joins TRBV5-1 to TRBJ2-3; 9 nucleotides line up with TRBD2. CDR3 length equals 14 residues. In germline, CDR1 is SGHRS, CDR2 YFSETQ. J was trimmed by 1 base and V by 5 bases; bases with no gene match: 2. CDR3 bases: TGCGCCAGCAGGTCTAGCGGGGGCACAGATACGCAGTATTTT. It specifies CASRSSGGTDTQYF.

The chain is built from TRBV7-2 and TRBJ2-7; TRBD2 is a possible D gene (6 bases). The CDR3 runs 16 residues. The V end was cut by 5 bases, the J end by 3 bases, with 20 bases between. Germline-derived CDR1 and CDR2 are SGHTA and FQGNSA. The CDR3 is CASSRGSSKASYEQYF. The CDR3 DNA follows: TGTGCCAGCAGCCGGGGGAGTTCTAAGGCCAGCTACGAGCAGTACTTC.

The rearrangement links TRBV15 to TRBJ1-6, with D possibly being TRBD1 (5 bases). CDR1 LNHNV and CDR2 YYDKDF come from the germline V gene (reference sequence). The CDR3 covers 15 residues. Trimming left V 5 bases short and J 5 bases short, with 13 bases between. CDR3 bases: TGTGCCACCAGCCCTCGTGGGGGGGATAATTCACCCCTCCACTTT. It encodes CATSPRGGDNSPLHF. Full variable domain (outside the CDR3, taken from reference TRBV15 and TRBJ1-6): DAMVIQNPRYQVTQFGKPVTLSCSQTLNHNVMYWYQQKSSQAPKLLFHYYDKDFNNEADTPDNFQSRRPNTSFCFLDIRSPGLGDTAMYLCATSPRGGDNSPLHFGNGTRLTVT.